This T cell receptor beta chain stems from a study of blood T cell repertoires in COVID-19 (dated by TCRdb to the early 2020s). Context from the whole study: The collaborator samples originated in the United States, Italy and Spain and spanned the acute and convalescent phases of COVID-19. Deeply sampled blood TCRbeta repertoires from subjects exposed to, actively infected with, or recovered from COVID-19 were included in the dataset. Where HLA class I and class II types were available, the types were taken from metadata supplied by the sample provider, not from assay-based typing. A de-identified subject ID, COVID-19 status, age in years and sex were almost always included in the sample metadata. The material from the prospective study consisted of cDNA or gDNA derived from T cells, B-cell-depleted T cells, or PBMCs. The repertoires were made available in a free public database intended to serve as a resource for research on the immune response to SARS-CoV-2. The samples were drawn from the first 160 participants of the ongoing ImmuneRACE study and from over a thousand subjects provided by 6 global collaborators. Findings and caveats that apply to the study as a whole: The amount of clinical and demographic metadata varied by source and participant and was provided uncurated.

Participants in the prospective study were enrolled through a virtual design, were aged about 18 to 100 years, and lived in 20 to 30 United States geographic areas. To assign participants to cohorts, the prospective study relied on clinical history that participants themselves reported in a screening survey and a study questionnaire. Each participant in the prospective study had whole blood, serum and a nasopharyngeal or oropharyngeal swab collected by mobile phlebotomists. Prospective study participants could optionally give additional blood draws and questionnaires over a roughly 2-month period. Before DNA extraction, prospective study blood samples were shipped either frozen or at room temperature. TCRbeta CDR3 regions were amplified from genomic DNA using the immunoSEQ Assay, a bias-controlled multiplex PCR. From the authors' description of their analysis: Nucleated cell counts per sample were estimated from amplification of reference gene primers within the assay. Sequence reads were collapsed and filtered to measure the absolute abundance of every unique TCRbeta CDR3 rearrangement. For each sample, productive Simpson clonality was calculated as the square root of Simpson's diversity index across productive rearrangements. Drawn from immuneACCESS, this table holds only the in-frame rearrangements with V and J called that TCRdb kept. Clones are partly lost; checked studies trace under half to an unresolved V gene and leave the rest unexplained. Clonal size and the V and J genes are those of that table, whereas D and trimming came from the DNA. Across this sample there are about 240,000 clones, with 70% to 90% seen only once. The leading ten clones occupy 3.3% of the sample.

Taken from cysteine to phenylalanine, the CDR3 has 14 residues. The retained sequence is limited to the CDR3, 42 bases, with the frame set at the first base. Sequences LNHNV (CDR1) and YYDKDF (CDR2) are obtained from the germline V gene (reference sequence). Between the V and J ends, shortened by 8 bases and 3 bases respectively, the junction contains 16 bases. Note on this clone: This receptor's antigen is unknown. Within one base of it there is no much larger clone, and no base qualities were kept.

The receptor chain draws on TRBV15 and TRBJ1-2; TRBD1 is a weak D gene call, 5 bases matching. Sequenced material: PBMCs or T cells enriched from blood (not recorded which). This receptor was obtained from a middle-aged woman with acute COVID-19. The nucleotides read TGTGCCACCCAACATTACGCCAGGGACTATGGCTACACCTTC. Translated, it reads CATQHYARDYGYTF.